The rows below give T cell receptor beta chains drawn from one sample of a study of tumor-infiltrating lymphocytes in localized non-small cell lung cancer. TCRdb's table, derived via immunoSEQ multiplex PCR, lists solely in-frame clones and lacks some. In the table there are tens of thousands of clones, around 85% of which are singletons. Material for sequencing was lung tumor tissue. These receptors were collected from a human donor with non-small cell lung cancer. CDR3s include the opening cysteine and the closing phenylalanine or tryptophan. A D gene is named only where the DNA matches it firmly. Size tells how often a clone was seen (once, few, many) or the class of an expanded clone, and some rows leave it out.

J gene | clone size | V gene | D gene | CDR3 DNA | CDR3 protein
TRBJ2-2 | . | TRBV9 | . | TGTGCCAGCAGCATCGGACGGGAAACTACGACCGGGGAGCTGTTTTTT | CASSIGRETTTGELFF
TRBJ2-1 | . | TRBV5-6 | . | TGTGCCAGCAGCCACAGACTTCGCCGCTCCTACAATGAGCAGTTCTTC | CASSHRLRRSYNEQFF
TRBJ1-1 | . | TRBV9 | . | TGTGCCAGCAGCTCGGGTGGGCAGGGGAACACTGAAGCTTTCTTT | CASSSGGQGNTEAFF
TRBJ2-4 | . | TRBV7-2 | TRBD1 | TGTGCCAGCAGCCTTATCGGGACAGGGCGAGCCAAAAACATTCAGTACTTC | CASSLIGTGRAKNIQYF
TRBJ1-6 | . | TRBV5-1 | . | TGCGCCAGCAGCGGGGGGGCCACCTATAATTCACCCCTCCACTTT | CASSGGATYNSPLHF
TRBJ1-5 | . | TRBV19 | . | TGTGCCAGTCGAGGCCGCAATCAGCCCCAGCATTTT | CASRGRNQPQHF
TRBJ1-3 | . | TRBV5-1 | . | TGCGCCAGCAGCTTGGGAGATTCCAACACCATATATTTT | CASSLGDSNTIYF
TRBJ2-3 | . | TRBV7-9 | . | TGTGCCAGCAGTACCAGACGCGGAATTAGCACAGATACGCAGTATTTT | CASSTRRGISTDTQYF
TRBJ2-5 | . | TRBV10-3 | . | TGTGCCATCAGTGAGTCGACAGGTCAGAAGACCCAGTACTTC | CAISESTGQKTQYF
TRBJ2-1 | . | TRBV29-1 | . | TGCAGCTTCTGGGGGGGGACAGGACTCTTTCGAGGCAATGAGCAGTTCTTC | CSFWGGTGLFRGNEQFF
TRBJ1-4 | . | TRBV6-6 | TRBD1 | TGTGCCAGCAGAATGGGGCAGGGGGCTCGGGATGAAAAACTGTTTTTT | CASRMGQGARDEKLFF
TRBJ2-7 | . | TRBV5-1 | TRBD1 | TGCGCCAGCAGCTCCCAGACAGGGGGAAGGGAGCAGTACTTC | CASSSQTGGREQYF
TRBJ1-2 | . | TRBV4-2 | . | TGTGCCAGCAGCCAAGATTCGAATACGCGAGGGAATGGCTACACCTTC | CASSQDSNTRGNGYTF
TRBJ2-3 | . | TRBV29-1 | TRBD1 | TGCAGCGCGACAGGGGTGAGAGATACGCAGTATTTT | CSATGVRDTQYF
TRBJ1-1 | . | TRBV7-3 | TRBD1 | TGTGCCAGCAGCTCGGACAGGGGAGCTGAAGCTTTCTTT | CASSSDRGAEAFF
TRBJ1-2 | . | TRBV12-1 | . | TGTGCCAGCAGCTTTGTGGCCGACAGGGCGGACTATGGCTACACCTTC | CASSFVADRADYGYTF
TRBJ1-2 | . | TRBV5-6 | . | TGTGCCAGCAGCTTGGTTGTCGGAGACTATGGCTACACCTTC | CASSLVVGDYGYTF
TRBJ2-5 | . | TRBV27 | TRBD2 | TGTGCCAGCAGTGATCTGGGCGGGGGGCTCCAAGAGACCCAGTACTTC | CASSDLGGGLQETQYF
TRBJ1-3 | . | TRBV2 | . | TGTGCCAGCAGTGAAGGCACAGGGAACTCTGGAAACACCATATATTTT | CASSEGTGNSGNTIYF
TRBJ1-2 | . | TRBV5-4 | TRBD1 | TGTGCCGCGGAGGGGCGGACAGGGCTACCAGGGGTCGATGGCTACACCTTC | CAAEGRTGLPGVDGYTF
TRBJ1-5 | . | TRBV12-5 | TRBD1 | TGTGCTAGTGGCCCGGCAGGGACAGGGGTACAGCCCCAGCATTTT | CASGPAGTGVQPQHF
TRBJ2-4 | . | TRBV9 | TRBD1 | TGTGCCAGCAGCACATACCCCGGCAGGGGGCAATCCGGAAACATTCAGTACTTC | CASSTYPGRGQSGNIQYF
TRBJ2-1 | . | TRBV7-6 | TRBD2 | TGTGCCAGCAGCAACCTAGCGGGGGGCACCTACAATGAGCAGTTCTTC | CASSNLAGGTYNEQFF
TRBJ1-2 | . | TRBV27 | . | TGTGCCAGCAGTAGGGGCTATGGCTACACCTTC | CASSRGYGYTF
TRBJ1-2 | once | TRBV5-1 | . | TGCGCCAGCAGCTTGGAGAATCCTAACTATGGCTACACCTTC | CASSLENPNYGYTF
TRBJ1-4 | few | TRBV15 | . | TGTGCCACCAGCAGAGCTTTCGGAGGTTCAAGATCGAATGAAAAACTGTTTTTT | CATSRAFGGSRSNEKLFF
TRBJ2-6 | . | TRBV7-8 | TRBD1 | TGTGCCAGCAGCTATGCCGGGACAGGGTCTGGGGCCAACGTCCTGACTTTC | CASSYAGTGSGANVLTF
TRBJ2-5 | . | TRBV9 | . | TGTGCCAGCAGCGTAAATACGGGAGAGACCCAGTACTTC | CASSVNTGETQYF
TRBJ1-1 | . | TRBV18 | . | TGTGCCAGCTCCCTAAGGGAGGGGTGGACTGAAGCTTTCTTT | CASSLREGWTEAFF
TRBJ2-7 | . | TRBV14 | TRBD1 | TGTGCCAGCAGCCCCCGGACAGGGCCCTACGAGCAGTACTTC | CASSPRTGPYEQYF
TRBJ2-1 | few | TRBV6-5 | TRBD2 | TGTGCCAGCTCTACCAGCGGGGGGAATAGGAATGAGCAGTTCTTC | CASSTSGGNRNEQFF
TRBJ2-5 | . | TRBV18 | TRBD2 | TGTGCCAGCTCCGGGCGGGGGTCAGAGACCCAGTACTTC | CASSGRGSETQYF
TRBJ2-7 | . | TRBV14 | TRBD1 | TGTGCCAGCAGCCGGGAAGGGACAGTGCAGTACTTC | CASSREGTVQYF
TRBJ1-2 | . | TRBV9 | . | TGTGCCAGCAGCGTAGTGGCAGGTTCAGACTATGGCTATGGCTACACCTTC | CASSVVAGSDYGYGYTF
TRBJ2-5 | . | TRBV9 | . | TGTGCCAGCAGCGTAGGATCCGGCCAAGAGACCCAGTACTTC | CASSVGSGQETQYF
TRBJ2-3 | . | TRBV9 | . | TGTGCCAGCAGCCCGCTAGGAGGGCGAAGCACAGATACGCAGTATTTT | CASSPLGGRSTDTQYF
TRBJ1-2 | . | TRBV5-1 | TRBD1 | TGCGCCAGCAGGATGCTGGGACAGGGGATGATCTATGGCTACACCTTC | CASRMLGQGMIYGYTF
TRBJ1-2 | . | TRBV2 | . | TGTGCCAGCAGTGAACAGGGCGGTAGCTATGGCTACACCTTC | CASSEQGGSYGYTF
TRBJ1-6 | . | TRBV7-9 | . | TGTGCCAGCAGCCGGGGGAGGGGGAGCTCCTATAATTCACCCCTCCACTTT | CASSRGRGSSYNSPLHF
TRBJ1-3 | . | TRBV15 | . | TGTGCCACCAGCAGACCAGGGATGGGTGGGAACACCATATATTTT | CATSRPGMGGNTIYF
TRBJ2-2 | once | TRBV2 | TRBD2 | TGTGCCAGCAGTTCACCGGGGGGGGTTGCCGGGGAGCTGTTTTTT | CASSSPGGVAGELFF